This T cell receptor (beta chain) comes out of a study of T cells after yellow fever vaccination. Of note for this clonotype: Its antigen is as yet unknown.

Study-wide results and limits: Peak timing came faster in the weaker secondary response, day 5 versus 15.

The authors made TCR cDNA by 5'RACE template switching, adding a universal primer site and UMIs. TCRdb ran MiXCR on the 5' RACE reads and lists one entry per CDR3 protein. The repertoire holds fewer than 500,000 distinct CDR3 sequences, approximately 18% seen once, with 15% to 20% in the top ten. The clonotype originates from a man aged 18 to 29 who received the YFV17D yellow fever vaccine. The input for sequencing was PBMCs, taken before the yellow fever booster vaccination.

CDR3: CASSLRVAGGNVYEQYF. CDR3 nucleotides: TGTGCCAGCAGCTTACGGGTGGCGGGGGGTAATGTCTACGAGCAGTACTTC. This chain connects TRBV13 to TRBJ2-7; 8 bases match TRBD2. Trimming removed 2 bases from V and 3 bases from J; junction bases left unmatched: 12. Germline loops: CDR1 PRHDT, CDR2 FYEKMQ (reference sequence). The CDR3 sequence is 17 residues long.